Here is one TCR beta chain with its context. No antigen is known for it. The sample holds no much larger clone one base away, and base qualities are not on file. Library preparation employed the immunoSEQ multiplex PCR assay. TCRdb re-hosts the immuneACCESS table, in-frame sequences only. Its copies lack some clones; in the studies checked, an unresolved V gene accounts for under half of them, and the cause for the rest is not known. The sample records roughly 68,000 clones, nearly 85% of which are singletons. The ten largest account for about 15% of the sample. These data are taken from a study of control samples from healthy donors and cancer patients (dated by TCRdb to the early 2020s). Trimming takes 3 bases from V and 0 bases from J, and the germline ends sit 12 bases apart. From a lookup of the germline V gene, CDR1 and CDR2 are KGHSH and LQKENI. The CDR3 contains 16 residues, cysteine and phenylalanine counted. The only DNA kept is the CDR3, 48 bases in frame from the first base.

The clonotype originates from a man between 60 and 75 years old in good health. The sequenced material came from blood. This chain is built from TRBV18 and TRBJ2-1; no D gene can be assigned with confidence. The CDR3 corresponds to CASSPPFRSSYNEQFF. The nucleotide sequence reads as follows: TGTGCCAGCTCACCGCCTTTTAGGAGCTCCTACAATGAGCAGTTCTTC.